These 26 T cell receptor beta chains were all obtained from the same sample, sequenced in a study of T cells in Graves' hyperthyroidism and ophthalmopathy. Using RNA transcripts as the source, TCR beta CDR3 regions were amplified. First-round RT-PCR with HTBI primers amplified the TCR CDR3 region. TCRdb reanalysed the multiplex PCR reads using MiXCR and keeps one entry per CDR3 protein. The sample lists 450,000 to 700,000 distinct CDR3 sequences, 46% occurring once. The specimen was peripheral blood or thyroid tissue (not recorded which). These receptors came from an adult woman with Graves' disease, either hyperthyroidism or ophthalmopathy (not recorded which).

This clonotype showed up many times. This sequence joins TRBV20-1 and TRBJ1-2, with 7 bases matching TRBD1. After removal of 0 bases from V and 8 bases from J, the junction contained 15 bases not matched to a gene. The CDR3 has 16 amino acids. Germline values: CDR1 DFQATT, CDR2 SNEGSKA (reference sequence). CDR3 nucleotides: TGCAGTGCTAGAGATAGGAGACAGGGCCCCCGTGGCGGCTACACCTTC. Translation gives CSARDRRQGPRGGYTF.

At least ten counts were recorded for this clonotype. The rearrangement uses TRBV12-3 or TRBV12-4 and TRBJ2-7; TRBD2 might be the D (5 bases). Trimming shortened V by 5 bases and J by 5 bases, and 16 bases separated the two germline ends. The CDR3 spans 14 residues. CDR3 in amino acids: CASSQWRMRDEQYF. The DNA for the CDR3 is TGTGCCAGCAGTCAGTGGAGGATGAGGGACGAGCAGTACTTC.

The rearrangement uses TRBV7-9 and TRBJ2-2; D is unclear. V gave up 0 bases and J gave up 8 bases, with 7 bases separating them. The CDR3 runs 13 residues. Germline V CDR1 and CDR2: SEHNR, FQNEAQ (reference sequence). CDR3 coding DNA: TGTGCCAGCAGCTTAGCCTGGGGAGGGGAGCTGTTTTTT. Its translation is CASSLAWGGELFF. The full variable domain, rest sourced from reference TRBV7-9 and TRBJ2-2, is DTGVSQNPRHKITKRGQNVTFRCDPISEHNRLYWYRQTLGQGPEFLTYFQNEAQLEKSRLLSDRFSAERPKGSFSTLEIQRTEQGDSAMYLCASSLAWGGELFFGEGSRLTVL.

The rearrangement uses TRBV15 and TRBJ1-6; D call uncertain. The V and J ends lost 5 bases and 5 bases respectively, with 7 bases between them. The germline gives CDR1 LNHNV, CDR2 YYDKDF (reference sequence). This CDR3 has 13 residues. CDR3 DNA sequence: TGTGCCACCAGCGGAAGCAATAATTCACCCCTCCACTTT. It encodes CATSGSNNSPLHF.

In DNA form, the CDR3 reads TGTGCCATCAGTAGGGAAGTGAACTATGGCTACACCTTC. It is translated as CAISREVNYGYTF. This chain links TRBV10-3 with TRBJ1-2; no clear D. Trimming took 5 bases from V and 2 from J, leaving 9 bases between them. The V gene's germline CDR1 is ENHRY and CDR2 SYGVKD. The CDR3 is made up of 13 amino acids.

At least ten counts were recorded for this clonotype. The gene calls are TRBV9 and TRBJ1-3; D remains unclear. This CDR3 spans 14 amino acids. Germline CDR1 reads SGDLS; CDR2 reads YYNGEE. Deletions cut 0 bases from V and 4 bases from J, with 8 bases between. The CDR3 DNA is TGTGCCAGCAGCGTAGGGGCAGCGGGAAACACCATATATTTT. Its translation: CASSVGAAGNTIYF.

In its sample, this clonotype was seen many times. The J gene is TRBJ2-7, the V gene TRBV13; D is perhaps TRBD2 (5 bases). This CDR3 spans 13 amino acids. The V gene's germline CDR1 is PRHDT and CDR2 FYEKMQ (reference sequence). V was pared by 2 bases and J by 5 bases, with 10 bases between. The CDR3 DNA reads TGTGCCAGCAGCTTAAGACTGGAGGACGAGCAGTACTTC. This sequence encodes CASSLRLEDEQYF.

Details on this clonotype: A junction end diverges from the germline sequence, so it may reflect a read error. The CDR3 DNA reads as TGCGCCAGCAGCCAGCGACTAGCGGGACCCCTACCCCTCGAGCAGTACTTC. Its protein is CASSQRLAGPLPLEQYF. The chain uses TRBV11-2 and TRBJ2-7, with 11 bases lining up with TRBD2. This CDR3 region has 17 residues. The germline gives CDR1 SGHAT, CDR2 FQNNGV.

The gene calls are TRBV6-6 and TRBJ2-3; D gene ambiguous. V shed 6 bases and J shed 3 bases, with 16 bases lying between them. This CDR3 has 15 residues. Germline loops: CDR1 MNHNY, CDR2 SVGAGI (reference sequence). The CDR3 DNA reads TGTGCCAGCAGCCTTTCTAACGACCCGACAGATACGCAGTATTTT. Residues: CASSLSNDPTDTQYF.

There are many counts of this clonotype. The J gene is TRBJ2-6, the V gene TRBV7-6; the match to TRBD1 covers 7 bases. Trimming at V came to 1 base and at J to 0 bases, leaving 9 bases not matched to a gene. This CDR3 comprises 19 residues. CDR1 is SGHVS, CDR2 FNYEAQ, per germline. In DNA, the CDR3 is TGTGCCAGCAGCTTAGATCGACCGGGACAGATCTCTGGGGCCAACGTCCTGACTTTC. Protein sequence: CASSLDRPGQISGANVLTF. Full variable domain (remainder filled in from reference TRBV7-6 and TRBJ2-6): GAGVSQSPRYKVTKRGQDVALRCDPISGHVSLYWYRQALGQGPEFLTYFNYEAQQDKSGLPNDRFSAERPEGSISTLTIQRTEQRDSAMYRCASSLDRPGQISGANVLTFGAGSRLTVL.

The rearrangement joins TRBV6-6 to TRBJ1-1, with D maybe TRBD1 (6 bases). The CDR3 consists of 15 residues. V lost 9 bases to trimming and J lost 0 bases, with 17 bases between them. Germline loops: CDR1 MNHNY, CDR2 SVGAGI (reference sequence). The CDR3 DNA is TGTGCCAGTAATACTCAGGAGGGGGTGAACACTGAAGCTTTCTTT. Encoded protein: CASNTQEGVNTEAFF.

The chain employs TRBV12-3 or TRBV12-4 and TRBJ1-2; D gene unclear. The CDR3 covers 11 residues. The V and J ends lost 6 bases and 5 bases respectively, with 7 bases between them. The CDR3 spells CASSGPYGYTF. CDR3 DNA sequence: TGTGCCAGCAGCGGACCTTATGGCTACACCTTC.

There are many counts of this clonotype. J is TRBJ2-7 and V is TRBV7-6; TRBD2 agrees at 16 bases. V shed 4 bases and J 7 bases; nucleotides not matched to a gene: 7. Germline lookup yields CDR1 SGHVS and CDR2 FNYEAQ. The CDR3 is 16 amino acids. In nucleotides, the CDR3 is TGTGCCAGCAGCTCGGGACTAGCGGGAGGGCCTCGAGAGCAGTACTTC. Amino acids: CASSSGLAGGPREQYF. The whole variable domain, remainder taken from reference TRBV7-6 and TRBJ2-7, is GAGVSQSPRYKVTKRGQDVALRCDPISGHVSLYWYRQALGQGPEFLTYFNYEAQQDKSGLPNDRFSAERPEGSISTLTIQRTEQRDSAMYRCASSSGLAGGPREQYFGPGTRLTVT.

V usage is TRBV9 and J usage is TRBJ2-2; 7 positions agree with TRBD2. CDR1 is SGDLS, CDR2 YYNGEE, per germline. Trimming at V came to 4 bases and at J to 4 bases, leaving 7 bases not matched to a gene. The CDR3 consists of 15 residues. The CDR3 DNA is TGTGCCAGCAGCCCAAGGGAGGGGAGCACCGGGGAGCTGTTTTTT. It yields the protein CASSPREGSTGELFF. The whole variable domain, filled in from reference TRBV9 and TRBJ2-2, reads DSGVTQTPKHLITATGQRVTLRCSPRSGDLSVYWYQQSLDQGLQFLIQYYNGEERAKGNILERFSAQQFPDLHSELNLSSLELGDSALYFCASSPREGSTGELFFGEGSRLTVL.

This clonotype has just one count. This chain's CDR3 is CATSRDYSGNEQFF. CDR3 DNA: TGTGCCACCAGCAGAGATTATAGTGGCAATGAGCAGTTCTTC. This chain connects TRBV15 to TRBJ2-1; D is undetermined. The CDR3 spans 14 residues. Germline CDR1 reads LNHNV; CDR2 reads YYDKDF (reference sequence). V lost 0 bases and J lost 6, with 9 bases in between. The complete variable domain, with remaining parts taken from reference TRBV15 and TRBJ2-1, reads DAMVIQNPRYQVTQFGKPVTLSCSQTLNHNVMYWYQQKSSQAPKLLFHYYDKDFNNEADTPDNFQSRRPNTSFCFLDIRSPGLGDTAMYLCATSRDYSGNEQFFGPGTRLTVL.

Ten or more counts support this clonotype. The chain joins TRBV7-4 to TRBJ1-3; D might be TRBD1 (6 bases). Germline values: CDR1 SGHVT, CDR2 SQSDAQ. V lost 3 bases and J 3 bases, leaving 30 bases between the germline ends. The CDR3 runs 21 residues. The DNA of the CDR3 is TGTGCCAGCAGCTTTCCTCGTTTGGTAGGAGGATGGGGGGCAGGTGGAAACACCATATATTTT. This codes for CASSFPRLVGGWGAGGNTIYF.

V usage is TRBV11-2 and J usage is TRBJ2-5, with D perhaps TRBD1 (7 bases). Germline values: CDR1 SGHAT, CDR2 FQNNGV. The CDR3 length is 16 residues. V gave up 2 bases and J gave up 4 bases, with 17 bases separating them. The CDR3, as DNA: TGTGCCAGCAGCTTATACAGGGGAGGCTGGGGAGAGACCCAGTACTTC. This encodes CASSLYRGGWGETQYF.

This chain uses TRBV29-1 with TRBJ2-7, with D possibly being TRBD1 (6 bases). Germline loops: CDR1 SQVTM, CDR2 ANQGSEA. This CDR3 has 13 residues. V lost 7 bases, J lost 3 bases, and 16 bases lay in between. CDR3 in amino acids: CSGSRGQNYEQYF. For the CDR3, the DNA is TGCAGCGGGAGTAGAGGACAGAACTACGAGCAGTACTTC.

The gene calls are TRBV27 and TRBJ1-5, with D tentatively TRBD1 (6 bases). Germline-derived CDR1 and CDR2 are MNHEY and SMNVEV (reference sequence). CDR3 length equals 14 residues. V lost 6 bases, J lost 6 bases, and 15 bases lay in between. The CDR3: CASSPWRGSQPQHF. The CDR3 nucleotides read TGTGCCAGCAGCCCATGGAGGGGGAGTCAGCCCCAGCATTTT.

Points on this clonotype: This may stem from a read error, because a much larger clone lies one nucleotide away. The V call is TRBV5-1, the J call TRBJ2-2, with a weak D call TRBD2 (5 bases). Germline loops: CDR1 SGHRS, CDR2 YFSETQ. The CDR3 has 15 amino acids. As DNA, the CDR3 is TGCGCCAGCGGCTTGGACTCGGGGTACACCGGGGAGCTGTTTTTT. Amino acids: CASGLDSGYTGELFF.

This CDR3 is CASSFYRDRRAGELFF. The CDR3 DNA is TGTGCCAGCAGCTTTTACCGGGACAGACGCGCCGGGGAGCTGTTTTTT. The rearrangement joins TRBV7-2 to TRBJ2-2; TRBD1 aligns across 7 bases. In germline, CDR1 is SGHTA, CDR2 FQGNSA. The CDR3 sequence is 16 residues long. The V segment lost 3 bases and the J segment 6 bases; nucleotides outside the gene matches: 10. The whole variable domain, remainder taken from reference TRBV7-2 and TRBJ2-2, is GAGVSQSPSNKVTEKGKDVELRCDPISGHTALYWYRQSLGQGLEFLIYFQGNSAPDKSGLPSDRFSAERTGGSVSTLTIQRTQQEDSAVYLCASSFYRDRRAGELFFGEGSRLTVL.

The J gene is TRBJ2-7, the V gene TRBV12-3 or TRBV12-4, with no clear D. The CDR3 is 12 residues long. Trimming pared 5 bases from V and 2 bases from J, leaving 7 bases between. The CDR3 nucleotides are TGTGCCAGCAGTCGTCAGGCCTACGAGCAGTACTTC. Its translation is CASSRQAYEQYF.

This clonotype was observed a handful of times. The V gene is TRBV4-1, the J gene TRBJ1-4; no firm D call. The CDR3 runs to 17 residues. V was shortened by 1 base and J by 5 bases, with 17 bases between the two germline ends. Germline V lookup: CDR1 MGHRA, CDR2 YSYEKL. CDR3 region: CASSQAPGRSGNEKLFF. CDR3 nucleotide sequence: TGCGCCAGCAGCCAAGCCCCCGGCAGGTCGGGAAATGAAAAACTGTTTTTT.

The chain recombines TRBV20-1 with TRBJ1-5; perhaps TRBD1 as D (6 bases). V was pared by 4 bases and J by 2 bases, with 15 bases between. The CDR3 runs to 15 residues. Germline CDR1 DFQATT, CDR2 SNEGSKA (reference sequence). The DNA for the CDR3 is TGCAGTGCTATTAAACAGGGCCGGGGCAATCAGCCCCAGCATTTT. This codes for CSAIKQGRGNQPQHF.

The chain carries TRBV7-2 and TRBJ1-1; the D gene is possibly TRBD1 (5 bases). Germline loops: CDR1 SGHTA, CDR2 FQGNSA. Trimming took 0 bases from V and 1 from J, leaving 9 bases between them. CDR3 length equals 15 residues. CDR3 sequence reads: CASSLALGENTEAFF. In nucleotides, the CDR3 is TGTGCCAGCAGCTTAGCGCTGGGGGAGAACACTGAAGCTTTCTTT.

This clonotype was picked up many times. The chain has TRBV9 and TRBJ1-4; D is undetermined. Germline lookup yields CDR1 SGDLS and CDR2 YYNGEE. The germline V and J ends were trimmed by 3 bases and 7 bases, with 10 bases remaining between them. This CDR3 contains 13 residues. The CDR3: CASSGAQTEKLFF. Here the CDR3 DNA reads TGTGCCAGCAGCGGGGCGCAAACTGAAAAACTGTTTTTT.